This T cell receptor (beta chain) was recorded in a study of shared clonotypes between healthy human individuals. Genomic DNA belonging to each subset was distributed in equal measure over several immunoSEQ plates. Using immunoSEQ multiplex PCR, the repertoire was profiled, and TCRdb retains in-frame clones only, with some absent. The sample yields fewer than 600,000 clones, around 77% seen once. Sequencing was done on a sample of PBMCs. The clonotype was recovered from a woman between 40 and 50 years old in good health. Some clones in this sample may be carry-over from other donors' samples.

CDR3 protein: CASSLGGSVFGYEQYF. The DNA of the CDR3 is TGTGCCAGCAGCTTAGGTGGAAGTGTTTTCGGCTACGAGCAGTACTTC. The chain joins TRBV5-6 to TRBJ2-7, with D hard to call. This CDR3 has 16 residues. The germline CDR1 and CDR2 sequences are SGHDT and YYEEEE. V lost 2 bases, J lost 3 bases, and 18 bases lay in between.